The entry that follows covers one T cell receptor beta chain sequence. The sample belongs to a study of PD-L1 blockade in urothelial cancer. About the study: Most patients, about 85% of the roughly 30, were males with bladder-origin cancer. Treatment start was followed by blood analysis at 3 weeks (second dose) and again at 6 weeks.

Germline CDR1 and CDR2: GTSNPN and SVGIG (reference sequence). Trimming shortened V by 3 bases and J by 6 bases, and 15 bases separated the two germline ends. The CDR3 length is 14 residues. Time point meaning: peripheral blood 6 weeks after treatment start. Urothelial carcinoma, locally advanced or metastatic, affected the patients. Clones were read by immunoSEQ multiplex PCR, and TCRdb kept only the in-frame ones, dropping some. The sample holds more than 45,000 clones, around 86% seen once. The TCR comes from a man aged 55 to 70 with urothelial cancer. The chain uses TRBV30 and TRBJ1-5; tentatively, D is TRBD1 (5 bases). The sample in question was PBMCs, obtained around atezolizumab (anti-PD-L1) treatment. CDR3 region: CAWSHPRGGQPQHF. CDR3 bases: TGTGCCTGGAGCCACCCGAGGGGAGGTCAGCCCCAGCATTTT. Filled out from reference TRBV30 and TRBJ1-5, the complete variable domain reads SQTIHQWPATLVQPVGSPLSLECTVEGTSNPNLYWYRQAAGRGLQLLFYSVGIGQISSEVPQNLSASRPQDRQFILSSKKLLLSDSGFYLCAWSHPRGGQPQHFGDGTRLSIL.